The text below deals with one T cell receptor beta chain. Clones were sequenced by immunoSEQ multiplex PCR, and TCRdb holds only the in-frame ones, with some missing. The sample lists approximately 240,000 clones, about 80% occurring once. V lost 4 bases to trimming and J lost 8 bases; unmatched junction nucleotides: 5. Germline V gene sequence: CDR1 GTSNPN, CDR2 SVGIG (reference sequence). The CDR3 covers 13 residues. The data stem from a study of blood T cell repertoires in COVID-19. Study details: There were acute and convalescent COVID-19 samples, and they came from the United States, Italy and Spain. Sources were T cells, B-cell-depleted T cells, or PBMCs; the material itself was cDNA or gDNA.

Sequencing was done on a sample of peripheral blood. The chain employs TRBV30 and TRBJ1-4, with 9 bases aligning to TRBD1. This clonotype was obtained from a woman aged 60-75 years with acute or convalescent COVID-19. The CDR3 sequence: CAWNRGLREKLFF. CDR3 bases: TGTGCCTGGAACAGGGGGCTACGAGAAAAACTGTTTTTT.